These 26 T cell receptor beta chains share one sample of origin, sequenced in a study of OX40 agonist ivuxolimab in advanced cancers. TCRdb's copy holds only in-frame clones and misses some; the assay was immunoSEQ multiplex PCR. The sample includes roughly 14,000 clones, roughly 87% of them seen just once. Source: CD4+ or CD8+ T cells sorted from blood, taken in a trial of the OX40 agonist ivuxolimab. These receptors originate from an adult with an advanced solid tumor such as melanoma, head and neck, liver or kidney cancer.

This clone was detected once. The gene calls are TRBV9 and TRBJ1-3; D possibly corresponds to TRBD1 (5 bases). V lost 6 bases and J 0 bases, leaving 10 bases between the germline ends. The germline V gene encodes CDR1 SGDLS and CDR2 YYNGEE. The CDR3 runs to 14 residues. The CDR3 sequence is CASTGGSSGNTIYF. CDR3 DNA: TGTGCCAGCACCGGGGGGTCCTCTGGAAACACCATATATTTT.

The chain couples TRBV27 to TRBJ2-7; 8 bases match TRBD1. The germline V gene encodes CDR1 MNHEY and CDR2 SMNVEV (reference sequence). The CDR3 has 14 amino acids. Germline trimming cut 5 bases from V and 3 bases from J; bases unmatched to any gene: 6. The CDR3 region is CASSTLTGVYEQYF. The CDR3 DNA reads TGTGCCAGCAGTACCTTGACAGGGGTCTACGAGCAGTACTTC.

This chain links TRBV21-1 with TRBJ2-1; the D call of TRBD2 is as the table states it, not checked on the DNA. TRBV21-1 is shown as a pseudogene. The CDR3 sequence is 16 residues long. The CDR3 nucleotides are TGTGCCAGCAGCATCCCGGGATTTGGCCAGACCCCTCCGCAGTTCTTC. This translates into CASSIPGFGQTPPQFF.

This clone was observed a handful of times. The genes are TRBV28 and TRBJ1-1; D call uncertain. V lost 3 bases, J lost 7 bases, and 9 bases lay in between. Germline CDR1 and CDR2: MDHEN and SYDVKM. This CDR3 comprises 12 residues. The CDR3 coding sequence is TGTGCCAGCAGTTTTTATGGTCGTGAAGCTTTCTTT. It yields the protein CASSFYGREAFF.

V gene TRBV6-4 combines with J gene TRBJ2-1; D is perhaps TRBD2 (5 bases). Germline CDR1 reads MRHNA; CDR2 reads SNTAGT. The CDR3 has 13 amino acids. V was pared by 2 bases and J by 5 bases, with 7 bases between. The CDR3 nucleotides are TGTGCCAGCAGTGACAAGGAGGACAATGAGCAGTTCTTC. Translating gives CASSDKEDNEQFF.

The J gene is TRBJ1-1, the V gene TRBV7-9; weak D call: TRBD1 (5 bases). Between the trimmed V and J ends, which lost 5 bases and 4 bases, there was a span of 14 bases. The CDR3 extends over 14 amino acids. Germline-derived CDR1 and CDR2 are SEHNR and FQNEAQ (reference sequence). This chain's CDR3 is CASSTGRGSTEAFF. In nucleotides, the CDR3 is TGTGCCAGCAGCACGGGGCGGGGCTCCACTGAAGCTTTCTTT.

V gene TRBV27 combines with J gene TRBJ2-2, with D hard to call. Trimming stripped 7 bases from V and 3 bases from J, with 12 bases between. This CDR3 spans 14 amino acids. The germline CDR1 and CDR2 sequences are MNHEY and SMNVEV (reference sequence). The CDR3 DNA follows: TGTGCCAGCATCGCGGACGGGTACACCGGGGAGCTGTTTTTT. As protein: CASIADGYTGELFF.

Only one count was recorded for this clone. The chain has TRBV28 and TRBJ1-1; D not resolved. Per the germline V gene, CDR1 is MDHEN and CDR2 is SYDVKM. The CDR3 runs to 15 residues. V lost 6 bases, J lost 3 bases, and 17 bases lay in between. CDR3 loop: CASSPWYSRDTEAFF. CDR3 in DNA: TGTGCCAGCAGCCCGTGGTATAGTAGGGACACTGAAGCTTTCTTT. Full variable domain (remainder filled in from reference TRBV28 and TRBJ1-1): DVKVTQSSRYLVKRTGEKVFLECVQDMDHENMFWYRQDPGLGLRLIYFSYDVKMKEKGDIPEGYSVSREKKERFSLILESASTNQTSMYLCASSPWYSRDTEAFFGQGTRLTVV.

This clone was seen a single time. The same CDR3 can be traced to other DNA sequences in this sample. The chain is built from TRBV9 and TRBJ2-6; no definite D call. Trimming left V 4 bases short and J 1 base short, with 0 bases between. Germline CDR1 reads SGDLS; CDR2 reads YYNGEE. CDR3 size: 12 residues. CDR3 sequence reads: CASSSGANVLTF. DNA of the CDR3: TGTGCCAGCAGCTCTGGGGCCAACGTCCTGACTTTC.

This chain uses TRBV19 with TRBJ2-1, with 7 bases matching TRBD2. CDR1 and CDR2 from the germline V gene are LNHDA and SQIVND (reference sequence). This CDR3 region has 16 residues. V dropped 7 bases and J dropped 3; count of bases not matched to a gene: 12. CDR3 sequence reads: CASTTGAGVNYNEQFF. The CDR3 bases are TGTGCCAGTACCACTGGGGCGGGAGTGAACTACAATGAGCAGTTCTTC.

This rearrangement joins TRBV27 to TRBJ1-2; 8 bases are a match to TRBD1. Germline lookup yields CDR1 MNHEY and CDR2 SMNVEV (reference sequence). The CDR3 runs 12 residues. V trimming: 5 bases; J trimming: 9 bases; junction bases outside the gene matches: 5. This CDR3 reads CASSPTGGSYTF. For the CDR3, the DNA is TGTGCCAGCAGTCCTACAGGGGGGAGCTACACCTTC.

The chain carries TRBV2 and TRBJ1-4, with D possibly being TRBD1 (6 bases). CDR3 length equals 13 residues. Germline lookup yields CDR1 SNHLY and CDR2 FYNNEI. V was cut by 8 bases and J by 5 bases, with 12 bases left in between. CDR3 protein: CASATGENEKLFF. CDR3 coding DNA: TGTGCCAGCGCGACAGGCGAGAATGAAAAACTGTTTTTT.

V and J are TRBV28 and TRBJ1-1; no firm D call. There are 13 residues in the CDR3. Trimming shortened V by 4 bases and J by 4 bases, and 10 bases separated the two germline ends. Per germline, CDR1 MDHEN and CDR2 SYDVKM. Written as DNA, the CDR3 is TGTGCCAGCAGTTCGGAGGGAACCACTGAAGCTTTCTTT. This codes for CASSSEGTTEAFF.

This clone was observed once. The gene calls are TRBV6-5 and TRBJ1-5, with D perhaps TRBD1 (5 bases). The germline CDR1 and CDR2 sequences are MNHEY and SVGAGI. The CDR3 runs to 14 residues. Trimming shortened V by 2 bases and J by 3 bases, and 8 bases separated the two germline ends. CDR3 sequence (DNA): TGTGCCAGCAGTTACAGGGGAGACAATCAGCCCCAGCATTTT. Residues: CASSYRGDNQPQHF.

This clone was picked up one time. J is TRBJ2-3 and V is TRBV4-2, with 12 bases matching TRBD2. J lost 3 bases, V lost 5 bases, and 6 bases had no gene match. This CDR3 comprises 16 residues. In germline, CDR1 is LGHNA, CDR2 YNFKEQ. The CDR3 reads CASSTRLAGVTDTQYF. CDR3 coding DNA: TGTGCCAGCAGCACCCGACTAGCGGGGGTTACAGATACGCAGTATTTT.

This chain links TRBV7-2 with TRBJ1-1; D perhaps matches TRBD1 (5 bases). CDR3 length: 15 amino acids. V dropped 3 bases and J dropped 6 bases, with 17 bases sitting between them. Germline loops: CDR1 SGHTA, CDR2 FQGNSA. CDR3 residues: CASSFSAGAGAEAFF. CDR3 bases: TGTGCCAGCAGCTTCAGTGCCGGGGCAGGCGCTGAAGCTTTCTTT.

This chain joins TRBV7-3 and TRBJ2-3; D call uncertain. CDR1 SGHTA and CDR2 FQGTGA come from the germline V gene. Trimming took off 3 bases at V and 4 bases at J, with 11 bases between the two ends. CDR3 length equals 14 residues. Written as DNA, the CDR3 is TGTGCCAGCAGCTTCTGGGTTCGGGCAGATACGCAGTATTTT. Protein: CASSFWVRADTQYF.

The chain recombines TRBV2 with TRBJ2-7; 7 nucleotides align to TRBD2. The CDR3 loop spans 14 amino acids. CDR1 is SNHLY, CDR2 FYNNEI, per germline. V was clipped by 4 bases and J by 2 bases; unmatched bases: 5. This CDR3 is CASSGGLAAYEQYF. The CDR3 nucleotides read TGTGCCAGCAGTGGGGGTCTAGCGGCCTACGAGCAGTACTTC.

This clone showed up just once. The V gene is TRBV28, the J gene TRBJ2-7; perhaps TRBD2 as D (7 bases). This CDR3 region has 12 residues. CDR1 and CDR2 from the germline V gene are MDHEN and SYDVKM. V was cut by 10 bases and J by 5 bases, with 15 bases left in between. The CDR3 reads CAIQRGANEQYF. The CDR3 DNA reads TGTGCCATACAACGGGGGGCGAACGAGCAGTACTTC.

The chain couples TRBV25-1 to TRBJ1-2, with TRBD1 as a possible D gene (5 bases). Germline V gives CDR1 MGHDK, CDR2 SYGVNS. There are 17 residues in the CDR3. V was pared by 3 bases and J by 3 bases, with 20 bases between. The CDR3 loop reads CASSEGNRKGADYGYTF. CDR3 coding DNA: TGTGCCAGCAGTGAGGGTAATCGGAAAGGGGCCGACTATGGCTACACCTTC.

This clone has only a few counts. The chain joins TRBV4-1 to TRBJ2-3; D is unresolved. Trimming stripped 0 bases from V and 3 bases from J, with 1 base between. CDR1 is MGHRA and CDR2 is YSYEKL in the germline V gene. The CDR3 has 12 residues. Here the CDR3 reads CASSQDTDTQYF. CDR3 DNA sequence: TGCGCCAGCAGCCAAGATACAGATACGCAGTATTTT.

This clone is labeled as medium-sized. CDR3 coding DNA: TGTGCCAGTACCCTGGGGCAGACCCGGACTGAAGCTTTCTTT. This encodes CASTLGQTRTEAFF. The V call is TRBV19, the J call TRBJ1-1; possible D gene TRBD1, 5 bases. V shed 7 bases and J shed 5 bases, with 17 bases lying between them. In germline, CDR1 is LNHDA, CDR2 SQIVND (reference sequence). This CDR3 contains 14 residues. The full variable domain, rest sourced from reference TRBV19 and TRBJ1-1, is DGGITQSPKYLFRKEGQNVTLSCEQNLNHDAMYWYRQDPGQGLRLIYYSQIVNDFQKGDIAEGYSVSREKKESFPLTVTSAQKNPTAFYLCASTLGQTRTEAFFGQGTRLTVV.

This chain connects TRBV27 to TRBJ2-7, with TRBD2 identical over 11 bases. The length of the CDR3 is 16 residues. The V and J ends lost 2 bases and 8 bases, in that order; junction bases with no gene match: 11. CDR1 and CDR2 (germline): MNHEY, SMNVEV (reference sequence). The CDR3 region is CASSLNPRSSGRQQYF. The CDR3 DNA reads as TGTGCCAGCAGTTTAAATCCGAGATCTAGCGGGAGGCAGCAGTACTTC.

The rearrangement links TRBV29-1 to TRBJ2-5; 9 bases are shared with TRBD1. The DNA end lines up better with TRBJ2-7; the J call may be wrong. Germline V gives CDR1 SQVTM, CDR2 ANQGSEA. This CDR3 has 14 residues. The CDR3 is CSVFRPGQGYEQYF. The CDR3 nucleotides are TGCAGCGTTTTCAGACCGGGACAGGGTTACGAGCAGTACTTC.

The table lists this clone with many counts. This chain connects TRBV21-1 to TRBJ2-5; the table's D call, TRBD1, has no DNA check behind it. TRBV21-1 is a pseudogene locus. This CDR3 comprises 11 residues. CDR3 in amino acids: CASSQYATQYF. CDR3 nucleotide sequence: TGTGCCAGCTCGCAGTACGCGACCCAGTACTTC.

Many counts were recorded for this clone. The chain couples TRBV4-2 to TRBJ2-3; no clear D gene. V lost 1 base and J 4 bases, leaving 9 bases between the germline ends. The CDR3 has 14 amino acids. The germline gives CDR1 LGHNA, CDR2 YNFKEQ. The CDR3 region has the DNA TGTGCCAGCAGCCAAGTATATTATTCAGATACGCAGTATTTT. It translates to CASSQVYYSDTQYF.